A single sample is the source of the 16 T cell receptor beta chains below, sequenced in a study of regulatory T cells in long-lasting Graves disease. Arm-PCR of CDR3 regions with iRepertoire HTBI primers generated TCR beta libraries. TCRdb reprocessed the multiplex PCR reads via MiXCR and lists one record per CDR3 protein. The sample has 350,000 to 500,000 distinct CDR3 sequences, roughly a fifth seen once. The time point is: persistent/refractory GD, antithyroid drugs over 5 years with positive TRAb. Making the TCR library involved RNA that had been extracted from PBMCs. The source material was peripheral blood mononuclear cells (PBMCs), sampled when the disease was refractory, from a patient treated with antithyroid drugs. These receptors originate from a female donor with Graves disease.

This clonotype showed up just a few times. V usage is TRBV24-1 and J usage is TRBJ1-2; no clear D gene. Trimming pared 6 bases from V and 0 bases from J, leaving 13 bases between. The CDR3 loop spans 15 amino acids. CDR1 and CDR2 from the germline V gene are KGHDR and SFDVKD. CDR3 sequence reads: CATSSVEGANYGYTF. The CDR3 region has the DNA TGTGCCACCAGTTCCGTAGAAGGCGCTAACTATGGCTACACCTTC.

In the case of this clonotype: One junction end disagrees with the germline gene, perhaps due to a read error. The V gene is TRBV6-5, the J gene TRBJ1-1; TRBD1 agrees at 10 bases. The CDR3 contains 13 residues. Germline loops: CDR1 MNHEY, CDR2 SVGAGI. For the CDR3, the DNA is TGCACCAGCAGTTTCCCCGACAGGGGGCGCATCTTCTTT. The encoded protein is CTSSFPDRGRIFF.

In nucleotides, the CDR3 is TGCAGTGCTAGGATTCGCGGGACTAGCGGGAAAGAGACCCAGTACTTC. As protein: CSARIRGTSGKETQYF. The rearrangement links TRBV20-1 to TRBJ2-5; 13 bases map to TRBD2. Germline CDR1 and CDR2: DFQATT and SNEGSKA (reference sequence). Germline trimming cut 3 bases from V and 3 bases from J; bases unmatched to any gene: 7. The CDR3 is 16 amino acids.

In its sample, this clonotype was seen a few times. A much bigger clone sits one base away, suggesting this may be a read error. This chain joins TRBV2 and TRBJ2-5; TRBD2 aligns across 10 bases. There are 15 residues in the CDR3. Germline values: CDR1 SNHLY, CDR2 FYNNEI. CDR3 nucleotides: TGTGCCACCTCGGGGGGGACTAGCGACCAAGAGACCCAGTGCTTC. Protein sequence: CATSGGTSDQETQCF.

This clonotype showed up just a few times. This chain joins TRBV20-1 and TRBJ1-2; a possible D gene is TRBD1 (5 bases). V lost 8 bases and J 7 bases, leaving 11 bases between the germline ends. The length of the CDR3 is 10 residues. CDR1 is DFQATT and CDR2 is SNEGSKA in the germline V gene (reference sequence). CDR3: CSLYRGGYTF. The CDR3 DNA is TGCAGTCTCTATAGGGGTGGCTACACCTTC.

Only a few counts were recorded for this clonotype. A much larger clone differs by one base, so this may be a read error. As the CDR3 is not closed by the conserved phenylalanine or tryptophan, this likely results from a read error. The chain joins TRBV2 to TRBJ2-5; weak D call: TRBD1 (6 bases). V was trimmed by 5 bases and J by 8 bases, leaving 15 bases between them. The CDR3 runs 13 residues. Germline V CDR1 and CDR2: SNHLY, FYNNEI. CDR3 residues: CASSRTDQATQYL. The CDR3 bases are TGTGCCAGCAGTCGGACAGACCAAGCTACCCAGTACCTC.

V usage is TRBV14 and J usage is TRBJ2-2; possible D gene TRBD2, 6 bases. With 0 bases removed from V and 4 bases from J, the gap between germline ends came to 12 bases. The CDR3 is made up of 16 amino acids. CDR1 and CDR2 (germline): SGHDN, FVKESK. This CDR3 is CASSQDPGSFTGELFF. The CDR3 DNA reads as TGTGCCAGCAGCCAAGATCCCGGGAGTTTCACCGGGGAGCTGTTTTTT. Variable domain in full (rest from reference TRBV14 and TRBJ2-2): EAGVTQFPSHSVIEKGQTVTLRCDPISGHDNLYWYRRVMGKEIKFLLHFVKESKQDESGMPNNRFLAERTGGTYSTLKVQPAELEDSGVYFCASSQDPGSFTGELFFGEGSRLTVL.

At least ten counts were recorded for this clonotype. The CDR3 is CASSFETGRPGYEQYF. In nucleotides, the CDR3 is TGTGCCAGCAGTTTTGAGACAGGTAGACCAGGATACGAGCAGTACTTC. The chain is built from TRBV28 and TRBJ2-7; tentative D call: TRBD1 (6 bases). Looked up from germline, CDR1 is MDHEN and CDR2 is SYDVKM. Trimming pared 3 bases from V and 4 bases from J, leaving 19 bases between. This CDR3 is 16 amino acids long.

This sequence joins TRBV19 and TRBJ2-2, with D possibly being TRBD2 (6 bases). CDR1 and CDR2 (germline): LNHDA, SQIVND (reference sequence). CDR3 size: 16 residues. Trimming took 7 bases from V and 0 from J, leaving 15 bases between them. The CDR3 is CASKISRGANTGELFF. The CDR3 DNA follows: TGTGCCAGTAAAATATCCCGCGGGGCGAACACCGGGGAGCTGTTTTTT.

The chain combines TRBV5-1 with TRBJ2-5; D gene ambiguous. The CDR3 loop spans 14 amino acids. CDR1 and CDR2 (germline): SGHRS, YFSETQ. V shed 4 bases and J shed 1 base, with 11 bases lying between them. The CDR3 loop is CASSPENVQETQYF. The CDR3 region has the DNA TGCGCCAGCAGCCCTGAAAATGTCCAAGAGACCCAGTACTTC.

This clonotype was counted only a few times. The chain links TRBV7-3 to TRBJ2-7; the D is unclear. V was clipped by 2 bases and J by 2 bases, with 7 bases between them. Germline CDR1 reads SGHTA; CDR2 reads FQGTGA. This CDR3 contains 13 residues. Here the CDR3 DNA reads TGTGCCAGCAGCTTACAACCTACCTACGAGCAGTACTTC. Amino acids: CASSLQPTYEQYF.

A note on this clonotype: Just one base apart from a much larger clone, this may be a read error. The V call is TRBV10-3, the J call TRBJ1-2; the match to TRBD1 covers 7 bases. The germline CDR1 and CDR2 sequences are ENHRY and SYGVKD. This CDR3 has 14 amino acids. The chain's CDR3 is CTITQDRSSYGYTF. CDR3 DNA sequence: TGTACCATCACCCAGGACAGGAGTAGCTATGGCTACACCTTC.

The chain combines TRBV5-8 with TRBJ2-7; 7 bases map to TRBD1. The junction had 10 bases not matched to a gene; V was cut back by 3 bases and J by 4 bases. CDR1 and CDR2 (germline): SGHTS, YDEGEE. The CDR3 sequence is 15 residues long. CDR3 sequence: CASSSGGPKLYEQYF. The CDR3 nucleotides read TGTGCCAGCAGCTCAGGGGGACCTAAACTTTACGAGCAGTACTTC.

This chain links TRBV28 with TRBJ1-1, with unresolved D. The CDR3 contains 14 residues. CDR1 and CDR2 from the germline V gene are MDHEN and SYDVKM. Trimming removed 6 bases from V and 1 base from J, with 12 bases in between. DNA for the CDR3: TGTGCCAGCAGCTTCTTTCAAGGGAACACTGAAGCTTTCTTT. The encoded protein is CASSFFQGNTEAFF.

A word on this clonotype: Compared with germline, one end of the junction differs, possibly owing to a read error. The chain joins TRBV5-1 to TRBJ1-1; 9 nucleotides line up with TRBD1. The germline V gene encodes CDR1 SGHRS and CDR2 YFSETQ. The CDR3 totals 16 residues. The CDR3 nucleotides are TGCGCCAGCAGCTCCGACAGGGGGGGCATGAACACTAAAGCTTTCTTT. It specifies CASSSDRGGMNTKAFF.

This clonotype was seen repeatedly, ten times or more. The DNA of the CDR3 is TGCAGTGCGCAGTTACCACAGGGGGCAAACGAAAAACTGTTTTTT. Translated, it gives CSAQLPQGANEKLFF. The chain couples TRBV20-1 to TRBJ1-4, with TRBD1 identical over 9 bases. The germline gives CDR1 DFQATT, CDR2 SNEGSKA (reference sequence). This CDR3 has 15 residues. With 6 bases clipped from V and 8 bases from J, the junction kept 13 bases outside the gene matches.